This T cell receptor (beta chain) was sequenced in a study of T cell repertoires in cytomegalovirus infection. Study information: Public TCR beta signatures indicated both CMV infection and matching HLA type. Whole-study results and caveats: CMV carriers having the relevant HLA were flagged by cumulative public TCR beta family frequency.

The CDR3 is made up of 14 amino acids. Germline V gene lookup returns CDR1 LNHDA and CDR2 SQIVND (reference sequence). In this sample, this clonotype turned up once. The antigen is undetermined. A read error is possible here, since a much larger clone lies one base away. In TCRdb, the reads were re-called with MiXCR into one record per CDR3 protein. The sample shows some 440,000 distinct CDR3 sequences, roughly 30% of them seen only once. This receptor was obtained from a human donor in good health (CMV status not recorded). Some clones in this sample may be carry-over from other donors' samples. The V call is TRBV19, the J call TRBJ1-6; D possibly corresponds to TRBD1 (6 bases). What was sequenced was PBMCs. CDR3 nucleotide sequence: TGTGCCAGTAGTATCGGGACAACAAATTCACCCCTCCGCTTT. Translating it yields CASSIGTTNSPLRF. The full variable domain, completed using reference TRBV19 and TRBJ1-6, is DGGITQSPKYLFRKEGQNVTLSCEQNLNHDAMYWYRQDPGQGLRLIYYSQIVNDFQKGDIAEGYSVSREKKESFPLTVTSAQKNPTAFYLCASSIGTTNSPLRFGNGTRLTVT.